These 20 T cell receptor beta chains were sequenced from one sample in a study of cytomegalovirus exposure and HLA in healthy donors. The PCR had 60 Vbeta and 13 Jbeta primers. TCRdb's table, derived via immunoSEQ multiplex PCR, lists solely in-frame clones and lacks some. The profile shows 90,000 to 120,000 clones, less than 85% of them singletons. Sample: PBMCs. These receptor sequences come from a woman in her thirties or forties in good health and CMV-seropositive.

The gene calls are TRBV2 and TRBJ1-2, with D tentatively TRBD1 (5 bases). V was cut by 4 bases and J by 8 bases, with 11 bases left in between. The germline gives CDR1 SNHLY, CDR2 FYNNEI. The CDR3 is 12 amino acids. In DNA, the CDR3 is TGTGCCAGCAGTGCAGGGCCTGACGGCTACACCTTC. As protein: CASSAGPDGYTF.

This chain links TRBV9 with TRBJ1-6; 9 bases are a match to TRBD1. This CDR3 comprises 15 residues. V shed 5 bases, J shed 7 bases, and the junction held 7 bases outside the gene matches. CDR1 is SGDLS, CDR2 YYNGEE, per germline. Here the CDR3 DNA reads TGTGCCAGCAGTCCCGGACAGGGGAAGAATTCACCCCTCCACTTT. Residues: CASSPGQGKNSPLHF. The complete variable domain, with remaining parts taken from reference TRBV9 and TRBJ1-6, reads DSGVTQTPKHLITATGQRVTLRCSPRSGDLSVYWYQQSLDQGLQFLIQYYNGEERAKGNILERFSAQQFPDLHSELNLSSLELGDSALYFCASSPGQGKNSPLHFGNGTRLTVT.

CDR3 coding DNA: TGTGCCAGCAGCCCGGGGATTGGCTATGGCTACACCTTC. Protein product: CASSPGIGYGYTF. V usage is TRBV7-3 and J usage is TRBJ1-2; D uncertain. The CDR3 runs to 13 residues. Germline loops: CDR1 SGHTA, CDR2 FQGTGA. With 5 bases removed from V and 4 bases from J, the gap between germline ends came to 11 bases.

This clone was found a few times. The chain joins TRBV2 to TRBJ1-1; TRBD1 matches at 9 bases. The V and J ends lost 11 bases and 6 bases, in that order; junction bases with no gene match: 7. Germline V CDR1 and CDR2: SNHLY, FYNNEI. This CDR3 is built from 12 residues. The DNA for the CDR3 is TGTGCCGGGGGACAGGGCGTCTCTGAAGCTTTCTTT. It codes for CAGGQGVSEAFF.

The rearrangement joins TRBV5-1 to TRBJ2-5; 7 bases line up with TRBD1. Unmatched junction bases numbered 7, after V lost 2 bases and J lost 3 bases. This CDR3 has 15 amino acids. Germline loops: CDR1 SGHRS, CDR2 YFSETQ. CDR3: CASSFTLGQKETQYF. The CDR3 coding sequence is TGCGCCAGCAGCTTCACCTTGGGACAGAAAGAGACCCAGTACTTC.

The chain is built from TRBV15 and TRBJ1-4; the match to TRBD1 covers 9 bases. The CDR3 is made up of 15 amino acids. After removal of 5 bases from V and 5 bases from J, the junction contained 6 bases not matched to a gene. Germline CDR1 and CDR2: LNHNV and YYDKDF (reference sequence). CDR3 DNA: TGTGCCACCAGCGGTAGGACAGGGGAGAATGAAAAACTGTTTTTT. Its translation: CATSGRTGENEKLFF. Full variable domain (outside the CDR3, taken from reference TRBV15 and TRBJ1-4): DAMVIQNPRYQVTQFGKPVTLSCSQTLNHNVMYWYQQKSSQAPKLLFHYYDKDFNNEADTPDNFQSRRPNTSFCFLDIRSPGLGDTAMYLCATSGRTGENEKLFFGSGTQLSVL.

The V and J genes are TRBV19 and TRBJ2-2, with D possibly being TRBD2 (5 bases). Trimming cost V 4 bases and J 3 bases, with 6 bases left between them. The CDR3 runs to 13 residues. Germline V gives CDR1 LNHDA, CDR2 SQIVND (reference sequence). The CDR3 DNA is TGTGCCAGTAGTAAGGACTACACCGGGGAGCTGTTTTTT. This codes for CASSKDYTGELFF. Combining the CDR3 with reference TRBV19 and TRBJ2-2 gives the whole variable domain DGGITQSPKYLFRKEGQNVTLSCEQNLNHDAMYWYRQDPGQGLRLIYYSQIVNDFQKGDIAEGYSVSREKKESFPLTVTSAQKNPTAFYLCASSKDYTGELFFGEGSRLTVL.

This clone was observed a handful of times. The chain couples TRBV2 to TRBJ2-3, with D perhaps TRBD2 (6 bases). The CDR3 has 14 residues. V lost 2 bases and J 4 bases, leaving 10 bases between the germline ends. Germline CDR1 and CDR2: SNHLY and FYNNEI. The CDR3 region is CASSEQGGADTQYF. Written as DNA, the CDR3 is TGTGCCAGCAGTGAACAGGGCGGGGCAGATACGCAGTATTTT.

The CDR3 region has the DNA TGTGCCAGCAGCTTAGCGGGGACAGATACGCAGTATTTT. It translates to CASSLAGTDTQYF. The gene calls are TRBV11-2 and TRBJ2-3; a possible D gene is TRBD2 (5 bases). Germline CDR1 SGHAT, CDR2 FQNNGV. This CDR3 has 13 residues. Trimming took off 1 base at V and 3 bases at J, with 5 bases between the two ends.

The chain carries TRBV11-2 and TRBJ2-3; D is perhaps TRBD1 (5 bases). CDR1 SGHAT and CDR2 FQNNGV come from the germline V gene. The ends were cut back, 7 bases at V and 4 bases at J, with 21 bases in the middle. This CDR3 is 16 amino acids long. The DNA for the CDR3 is TGTGCCAGCACCCTGGGGCCGGTAACTGGGGCAGATACGCAGTATTTT. This sequence encodes CASTLGPVTGADTQYF.

The chain employs TRBV9 and TRBJ2-1; unclear D gene. Germline V lookup: CDR1 SGDLS, CDR2 YYNGEE. V dropped 4 bases and J dropped 5 bases, with 4 bases sitting between them. The CDR3 runs to 11 residues. The CDR3 region has the DNA TGTGCCAGCAGCACAAACAATGAGCAGTTCTTC. It translates to CASSTNNEQFF.

This clone has a handful of counts. The chain is built from TRBV30 and TRBJ2-3, with 7 nucleotides matching TRBD2. Per the germline V gene, CDR1 is GTSNPN and CDR2 is SVGIG (reference sequence). The junction had 5 bases not matched to a gene; V was cut back by 0 bases and J by 5 bases. This CDR3 spans 14 amino acids. CDR3 in amino acids: CAWSVGPGGDTQYF. CDR3 in DNA: TGTGCCTGGAGTGTAGGACCGGGGGGAGATACGCAGTATTTT.

This clone was found a few times. The chain recombines TRBV18 with TRBJ1-2, with 8 bases identical to TRBD1. In germline, CDR1 is KGHSH, CDR2 LQKENI. The ends lost 8 bases at V and 7 bases at J; junction bases unmatched: 12. The CDR3 consists of 14 residues. The CDR3 sequence: CASTLGQGLVGYTF. The CDR3 nucleotides read TGTGCCAGCACACTAGGACAGGGTCTTGTTGGCTACACCTTC.

The chain couples TRBV30 to TRBJ2-2; 10 bases are shared with TRBD1. The CDR3 sequence is 15 residues long. V lost 6 bases to trimming and J lost 4 bases; unmatched junction nucleotides: 8. Germline CDR1 reads GTSNPN; CDR2 reads SVGIG (reference sequence). The CDR3 DNA reads TGTGCCTGCCGTTCCGGGACAGGGGTCACCGGGGAGCTGTTTTTT. Encoded protein: CACRSGTGVTGELFF.

The V gene is TRBV28, the J gene TRBJ1-1, with TRBD1 matching 9 bases. V lost 5 bases and J lost 1; bases outside the gene matches: 5. The germline V gene encodes CDR1 MDHEN and CDR2 SYDVKM. The CDR3 contains 15 residues. The CDR3 spells CASSPQGAGNTEAFF. The CDR3, as DNA: TGTGCCAGCAGTCCACAGGGGGCCGGGAACACTGAAGCTTTCTTT. The whole variable domain, filled in from reference TRBV28 and TRBJ1-1, reads DVKVTQSSRYLVKRTGEKVFLECVQDMDHENMFWYRQDPGLGLRLIYFSYDVKMKEKGDIPEGYSVSREKKERFSLILESASTNQTSMYLCASSPQGAGNTEAFFGQGTRLTVV.

The V call is TRBV6-1, the J call TRBJ1-3; D unclear. Trimming shortened V by 6 bases and J by 0 bases, and 6 bases separated the two germline ends. The germline CDR1 and CDR2 sequences are MNHNS and SASEGT. CDR3 length equals 13 residues. The CDR3: CASSGSSGNTIYF. CDR3 sequence (DNA): TGTGCCAGCAGCGGGAGCTCTGGAAACACCATATATTTT.

This clone was found a few times. The chain is built from TRBV4-1 and TRBJ1-5, with D unresolved. The CDR3 covers 13 residues. Deletions cut 0 bases from V and 7 bases from J, with 7 bases between. Germline CDR1 reads MGHRA; CDR2 reads YSYEKL. As DNA, the CDR3 is TGCGCCAGCAGCCAAGATCGGAGACAGCCCCAGCATTTT. This codes for CASSQDRRQPQHF.

The chain uses TRBV13 and TRBJ2-5; the D gene is possibly TRBD2 (6 bases). V dropped 0 bases and J dropped 1 base, with 12 bases sitting between them. The CDR3 consists of 16 residues. CDR1 and CDR2 from the germline V gene are PRHDT and FYEKMQ (reference sequence). CDR3 in amino acids: CASSLGPTGVQETQYF. The CDR3 DNA reads as TGTGCCAGCAGCTTAGGCCCGACGGGGGTCCAAGAGACCCAGTACTTC.

The chain combines TRBV5-1 with TRBJ2-1; 11 bases fit TRBD1. V shed 4 bases, J shed 8 bases, and the junction held 8 bases outside the gene matches. The CDR3 consists of 15 residues. Germline CDR1 SGHRS, CDR2 YFSETQ. The CDR3 sequence: CASSRGQGEVDEQFF. CDR3 DNA sequence: TGCGCCAGCAGCAGGGGACAGGGGGAAGTTGATGAGCAGTTCTTC.

This clone was seen once. This rearrangement joins TRBV27 to TRBJ2-1; 8 bases line up with TRBD1. The germline CDR1 and CDR2 sequences are MNHEY and SMNVEV (reference sequence). The CDR3 is 16 residues long. After removal of 5 bases from V and 5 bases from J, the junction contained 11 bases not matched to a gene. For the CDR3, the DNA is TGTGCCAGCAGTATCCTACCCGGGACAGGAGACAATGAGCAGTTCTTC. Its protein product is CASSILPGTGDNEQFF.